Presented here are 5 T cell receptor beta chains from one specimen sequenced in a study of blood T cell repertoires in COVID-19. The data were produced by immunoSEQ multiplex PCR, yet TCRdb's version contains in-frame clones alone and is incomplete. Among more than 85,000 clones listed, roughly nine tenths were seen once. The specimen sequenced was peripheral blood. The receptors originated from a man in his sixties with acute or convalescent COVID-19.

This chain links TRBV6-5 with TRBJ1-3; D may be TRBD1 (5 bases). Per germline, CDR1 MNHEY and CDR2 SVGAGI. With 0 bases removed from V and 2 bases from J, the gap between germline ends came to 11 bases. This CDR3 is built from 16 residues. CDR3 nucleotides: TGTGCCAGCAGTTACTCGGTAGGGGAACCTGGAAACACCATATATTTT. Protein product: CASSYSVGEPGNTIYF.

The V call is TRBV24-1, the J call TRBJ2-3, with D maybe TRBD1 (6 bases). Trimming took 0 bases from V and 2 from J, leaving 8 bases between them. CDR1 and CDR2 from the germline V gene are KGHDR and SFDVKD. The CDR3 is 15 amino acids. In DNA form, the CDR3 reads TGTGCCACCAGTGATTTGCGGACAGACACAGATACGCAGTATTTT. Encoded protein: CATSDLRTDTDTQYF.

The rearrangement joins TRBV18 to TRBJ2-7; maybe TRBD1 (6 bases). The CDR3 totals 14 residues. Germline V gives CDR1 KGHSH, CDR2 LQKENI. Trimming stripped 3 bases from V and 3 bases from J, with 12 bases between. The CDR3 bases are TGTGCCAGCTCACCGTCCGGGACATACTACGAGCAGTACTTC. Protein: CASSPSGTYYEQYF.

The V gene is TRBV5-5, the J gene TRBJ2-7; D is ambiguous. Trimming left V 2 bases short and J 3 bases short, with 18 bases between. Per germline, CDR1 SGHKS and CDR2 YYEKEE (reference sequence). CDR3 length: 16 residues. CDR3 bases: TGTGCCAGCAGCTTCAATCCGGTCGGTCAAAGCTACGAGCAGTACGTC. This encodes CASSFNPVGQSYEQYV.

The chain links TRBV6-4 to TRBJ2-1; TRBD2 agrees at 7 bases. This CDR3 region has 15 residues. CDR1 and CDR2 from the germline V gene are MRHNA and SNTAGT. The V segment lost 0 bases and the J segment 2 bases; nucleotides outside the gene matches: 1. This CDR3 is CASSDSSGTYNEQFF. The CDR3 DNA reads as TGTGCCAGCAGTGACTCAAGCGGGACCTACAATGAGCAGTTCTTC.